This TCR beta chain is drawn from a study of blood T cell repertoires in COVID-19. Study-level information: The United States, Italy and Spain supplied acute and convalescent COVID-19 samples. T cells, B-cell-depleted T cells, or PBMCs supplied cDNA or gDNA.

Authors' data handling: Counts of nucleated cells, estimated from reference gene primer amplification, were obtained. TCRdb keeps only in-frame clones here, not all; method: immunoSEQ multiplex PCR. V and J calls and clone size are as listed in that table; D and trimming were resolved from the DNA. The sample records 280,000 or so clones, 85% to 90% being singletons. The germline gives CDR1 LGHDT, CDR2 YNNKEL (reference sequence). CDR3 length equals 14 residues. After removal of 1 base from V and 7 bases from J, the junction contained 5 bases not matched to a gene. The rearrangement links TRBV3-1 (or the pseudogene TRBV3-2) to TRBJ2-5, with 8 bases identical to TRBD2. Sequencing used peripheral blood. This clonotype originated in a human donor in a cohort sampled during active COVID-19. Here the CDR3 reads CASSQAPSGSTQYF. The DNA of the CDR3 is TGTGCCAGCAGCCAAGCTCCTAGCGGGTCGACCCAGTACTTC.